This record concerns one TCR beta chain sequence. Germline V gives CDR1 SNHLY, CDR2 FYNNEI. The CDR3 totals 11 residues. V was pared by 7 bases and J by 4 bases, with 7 bases between. The data derive from a study of cytomegalovirus exposure and HLA in healthy donors. Study-level information: Around 85 million unique TCR sequences came from HLA-typed donors in an early release.

With 60 Vbeta and 13 Jbeta primers, the PCR was carried out. Assay used: immunoSEQ multiplex PCR; TCRdb lists only in-frame clones, some missing. The sample includes about 180,000 clones, around 80% of them seen just once. This clonotype originated in a woman in her forties in good health and CMV-seronegative. The chain joins TRBV2 to TRBJ1-2; no firm D call. The source material was PBMCs. CDR3 sequence reads: CASTRAYGYTF. For the CDR3, the DNA is TGTGCCAGCACAAGAGCCTATGGCTACACCTTC.